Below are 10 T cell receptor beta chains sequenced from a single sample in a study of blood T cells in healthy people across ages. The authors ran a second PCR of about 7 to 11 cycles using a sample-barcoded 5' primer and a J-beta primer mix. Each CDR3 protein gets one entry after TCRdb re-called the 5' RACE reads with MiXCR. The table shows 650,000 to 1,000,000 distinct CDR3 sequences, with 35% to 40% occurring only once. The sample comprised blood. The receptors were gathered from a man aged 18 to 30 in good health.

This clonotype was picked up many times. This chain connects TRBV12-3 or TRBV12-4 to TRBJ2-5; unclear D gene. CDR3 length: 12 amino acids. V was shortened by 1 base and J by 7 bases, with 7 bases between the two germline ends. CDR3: CASSLDSRTQYF. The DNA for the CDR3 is TGTGCCAGCAGTTTAGATTCCAGGACCCAGTACTTC.

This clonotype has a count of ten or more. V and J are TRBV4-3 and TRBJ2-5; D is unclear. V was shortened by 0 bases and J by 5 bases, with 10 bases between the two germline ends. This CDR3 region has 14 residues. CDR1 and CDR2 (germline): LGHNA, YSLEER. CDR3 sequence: CASSQDWMLETQYF. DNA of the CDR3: TGCGCCAGCAGCCAAGATTGGATGCTGGAGACCCAGTACTTC.

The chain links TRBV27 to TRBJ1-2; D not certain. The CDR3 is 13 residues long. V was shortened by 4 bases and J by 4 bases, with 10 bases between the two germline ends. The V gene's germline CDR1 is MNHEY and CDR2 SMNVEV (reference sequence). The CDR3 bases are TGTGCCAGCAGTTCCAGCCTGTCCTATGGCTACACCTTC. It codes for CASSSSLSYGYTF.

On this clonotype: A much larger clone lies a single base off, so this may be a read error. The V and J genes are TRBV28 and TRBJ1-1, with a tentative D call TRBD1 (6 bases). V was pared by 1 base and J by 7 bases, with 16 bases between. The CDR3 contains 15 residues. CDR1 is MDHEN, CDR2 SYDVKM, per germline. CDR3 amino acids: CASSLSGGWDIEAFF. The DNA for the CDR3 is TGTGCCAGCAGTTTATCTGGGGGCTGGGACATTGAAGCTTTCTTT.

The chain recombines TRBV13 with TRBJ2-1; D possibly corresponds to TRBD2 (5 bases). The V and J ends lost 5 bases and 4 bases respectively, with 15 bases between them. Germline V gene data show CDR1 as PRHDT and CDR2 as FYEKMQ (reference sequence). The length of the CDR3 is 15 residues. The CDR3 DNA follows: TGTGCCAGCAGCCAAGGACGAGCGGTATACAATGAGCAGTTCTTC. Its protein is CASSQGRAVYNEQFF. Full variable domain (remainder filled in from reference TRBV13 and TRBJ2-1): AAGVIQSPRHLIKEKRETATLKCYPIPRHDTVYWYQQGPGQDPQFLISFYEKMQSDKGSIPDRFSAQQFSDYHSELNMSSLELGDSALYFCASSQGRAVYNEQFFGPGTRLTVL.

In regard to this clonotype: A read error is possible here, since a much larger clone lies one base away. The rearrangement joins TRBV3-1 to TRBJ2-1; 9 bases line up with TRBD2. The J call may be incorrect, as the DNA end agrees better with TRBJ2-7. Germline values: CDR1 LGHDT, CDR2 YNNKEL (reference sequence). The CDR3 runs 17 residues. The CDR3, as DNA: TGTGCCAGCAGCCAAGATATGCGGGGGGGCTCCTACAATGAGCAGTACTTC. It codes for CASSQDMRGGSYNEQYF.

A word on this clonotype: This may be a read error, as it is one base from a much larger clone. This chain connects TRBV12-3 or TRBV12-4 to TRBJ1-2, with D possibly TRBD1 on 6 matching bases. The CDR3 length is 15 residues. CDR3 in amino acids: CASNPTGPLSYGHTF. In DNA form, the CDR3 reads TGTGCCAGCAACCCGACAGGACCCTTGAGCTATGGCCACACCTTC.

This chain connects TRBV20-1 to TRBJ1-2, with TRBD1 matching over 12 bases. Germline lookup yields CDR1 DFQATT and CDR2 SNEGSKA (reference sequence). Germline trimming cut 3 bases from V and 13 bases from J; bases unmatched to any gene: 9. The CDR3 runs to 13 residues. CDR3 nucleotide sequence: TGCAGTGCTAGCGGGACAGGGGGCGCCGGTTGCACCTTC. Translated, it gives CSASGTGGAGCTF.

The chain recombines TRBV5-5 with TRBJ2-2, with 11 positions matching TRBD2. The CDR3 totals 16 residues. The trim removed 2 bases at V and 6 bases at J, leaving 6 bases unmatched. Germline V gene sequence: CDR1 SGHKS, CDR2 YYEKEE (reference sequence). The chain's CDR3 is CASSFLIAGGSGELFF. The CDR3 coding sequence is TGTGCCAGCAGCTTCTTGATAGCGGGGGGGTCCGGGGAGCTGTTTTTT.

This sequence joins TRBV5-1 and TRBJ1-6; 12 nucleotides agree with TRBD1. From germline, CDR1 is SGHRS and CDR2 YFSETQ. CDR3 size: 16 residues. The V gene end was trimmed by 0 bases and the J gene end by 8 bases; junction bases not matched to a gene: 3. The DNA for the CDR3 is TGCGCCAGCAGCTTGGAGGGACAGGGGGCCCATTCACCCCTCCACTTT. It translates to CASSLEGQGAHSPLHF.